A single sample gave rise to the 19 T cell receptor beta chains below, sequenced in a study of T-cell reconstitution after alpha-beta-depleted transplantation in children. As it was prepared, the TCRbeta library received unique molecular identifiers. MiXCR, applied by TCRdb to the PCR reads, yields one record per CDR3 protein. The table records about 980,000 distinct CDR3 sequences, about 29% of them present only once. The material was PBMCs, mostly from graft donor cells, obtained 360 days after TCRalphabeta/CD19-depleted stem cell transplant. Receptor source: a boy in the first two years of life who had a stem cell transplant for SCID, so the T cells may come from the graft donor.

The chain combines TRBV10-3 with TRBJ2-5; a possible D gene is TRBD2 (7 bases). V lost 6 bases to trimming and J lost 0 bases, with 14 bases between them. The CDR3 totals 15 residues. In germline, CDR1 is ENHRY, CDR2 SYGVKD. The CDR3 sequence is CAIRGGRADQETQYF. In DNA form, the CDR3 reads TGTGCCATCAGGGGGGGGCGGGCAGACCAAGAGACCCAGTACTTC.

This clonotype occurred a few times. The chain carries TRBV15 and TRBJ2-7, with D perhaps given as TRBD1 or TRBD2 (5 bases each). The CDR3 is 14 amino acids. Germline assignment: CDR1 LNHNV and CDR2 YYDKDF (reference sequence). Trimming removed 5 bases from V and 0 bases from J, with 11 bases in between. CDR3 protein: CATSFLGASYEQYF. In nucleotides, the CDR3 is TGTGCCACCAGCTTTCTCGGGGCCTCCTACGAGCAGTACTTC.

This chain uses TRBV2 with TRBJ2-3; D is unclear. CDR1 is SNHLY, CDR2 FYNNEI, per germline. There are 14 residues in the CDR3. V lost 1 base and J 2 bases, leaving 7 bases between the germline ends. This CDR3 reads CASSEDGPTDTQYF. The CDR3 coding sequence is TGTGCCAGCAGTGAAGATGGGCCCACAGATACGCAGTATTTT.

This chain joins TRBV7-9 and TRBJ1-1, with unresolved D. Trimming removed 8 bases from V and 6 bases from J, with 13 bases in between. The germline V gene encodes CDR1 SEHNR and CDR2 FQNEAQ (reference sequence). The CDR3 runs to 12 residues. CDR3 nucleotide sequence: TGTGCCAGCGCTCCCGAGGAGGCTGAAGCTTTCTTT. Protein sequence: CASAPEEAEAFF.

This clonotype has only a few counts. This chain uses TRBV6-2 or TRBV6-3 with TRBJ2-7; the D gene could be TRBD1 or TRBD2 (5 bases each). Germline CDR1 MNHEY, CDR2 SVGEGT. CDR3 length: 16 amino acids. Trimming pared 4 bases from V and 3 bases from J, leaving 19 bases between. The CDR3 nucleotides are TGTGCCAGCAGTTCCGTGACGGGGCAGACCTACTACGAGCAGTACTTC. This encodes CASSSVTGQTYYEQYF.

The J gene is TRBJ1-1, the V gene TRBV7-3; D is ambiguous. The V gene lost 3 bases and the J gene lost 5 bases, with 13 bases spanning the gap. Per germline, CDR1 SGHTA and CDR2 FQGTGA. CDR3 length: 14 residues. The CDR3 loop is CASSFEPVATEAFF. The CDR3 nucleotides are TGTGCCAGCAGCTTTGAACCGGTGGCTACTGAAGCTTTCTTT.

This clonotype was seen more than once but under ten times. V usage is TRBV5-1 and J usage is TRBJ2-7; D ambiguous. This CDR3 has 14 amino acids. CDR1 is SGHRS, CDR2 YFSETQ, per germline. Trimming took off 5 bases at V and 5 bases at J, with 17 bases between the two ends. CDR3 nucleotide sequence: TGCGCCAGCAGTATCAGAACCACCGCGGACGAGCAGTACTTC. Residues: CASSIRTTADEQYF.

This clonotype has just a few counts. This chain connects TRBV4-1 to TRBJ2-5, with D hard to call. Per germline, CDR1 MGHRA and CDR2 YSYEKL. This CDR3 has 16 amino acids. The V end was cut by 0 bases, the J end by 3 bases, with 14 bases between. The DNA for the CDR3 is TGCGCCAGCAGCCAAGATGGGCGACGGATGAAAGAGACCCAGTACTTC. Residues: CASSQDGRRMKETQYF.

This clonotype has a handful of counts. V gene TRBV24-1 combines with J gene TRBJ2-3; D might be TRBD1 (5 bases). CDR3 size: 12 residues. Germline-derived CDR1 and CDR2 are KGHDR and SFDVKD. Trimming cost V 10 bases and J 3 bases, with 10 bases left between them. CDR3 in DNA: TGTGCCACAGGGGCCAGAACAGATACGCAGTATTTT. This codes for CATGARTDTQYF.

The genes are TRBV10-3 and TRBJ2-7; tentatively, D is TRBD1 or TRBD2 (5 bases each). The germline V gene encodes CDR1 ENHRY and CDR2 SYGVKD. The length of the CDR3 is 13 residues. V shed 2 bases and J shed 7 bases, with 12 bases lying between them. The CDR3 DNA is TGTGCCATCAGTGAGGCGAGGGACCCTGAGCAGTACTTC. It specifies CAISEARDPEQYF.

V and J are TRBV6-2 or TRBV6-3 and TRBJ2-1, with D possibly being TRBD1 (6 bases). V lost 2 bases and J 6 bases, leaving 14 bases between the germline ends. Germline CDR1 and CDR2: MNHEY and SVGEGT. This CDR3 has 15 residues. CDR3 amino acids: CASSYLGARSNEQFF. CDR3 coding DNA: TGTGCCAGCAGTTACCTGGGGGCTAGAAGCAATGAGCAGTTCTTC.

This clonotype was detected ten times or more. The chain links TRBV5-1 to TRBJ1-1; the D gene is possibly TRBD1 (6 bases). V was cut by 4 bases and J by 4 bases, with 11 bases left in between. Germline V gene data show CDR1 as SGHRS and CDR2 as YFSETQ. This CDR3 is built from 13 residues. CDR3 coding DNA: TGCGCCAGCAGCCCGATCAGGGGCACTGAAGCTTTCTTT. Translated: CASSPIRGTEAFF.

In its sample, this clonotype was seen many times. This rearrangement joins TRBV14 to TRBJ2-7; D might be TRBD1 or TRBD2, each matching 5 bases. Germline loops: CDR1 SGHDN, CDR2 FVKESK. The V and J ends lost 4 bases and 5 bases respectively, with 9 bases between them. The CDR3 runs to 12 residues. CDR3 bases: TGTGCCAGCAGCCCGCCGGGGCACGAGCAGTACTTC. It specifies CASSPPGHEQYF.

V gene TRBV24-1 combines with J gene TRBJ1-5; D call uncertain. CDR1 and CDR2 from the germline V gene are KGHDR and SFDVKD. The CDR3 is made up of 13 amino acids. CDR3 region: CGASDVAHGPQHF. For the CDR3, the DNA is TGTGGGGCCAGTGATGTTGCTCATGGGCCCCAGCATTTT.

The chain joins TRBV11-1 to TRBJ2-1; TRBD1 matches 10 bases. Germline CDR1 and CDR2: SGHAT and FQDESV (reference sequence). CDR3 length equals 18 residues. V was clipped by 3 bases and J by 3 bases; unmatched bases: 11. The DNA of the CDR3 is TGTGCCAGCAGCTTTGCAATGGCCCGGGACAGGGGCTACAATGAGCAGTTCTTC. Translated, it gives CASSFAMARDRGYNEQFF.

This clonotype was seen more than once but under ten times. As DNA, the CDR3 is TGTGCCAGCAGCTCCTACGGGGACAGATACAATGAGCAGTTCTTC. Amino acid sequence: CASSSYGDRYNEQFF. The V call is TRBV9, the J call TRBJ2-1, with TRBD1 matching 7 bases. This CDR3 is 15 amino acids long. Germline CDR1 reads SGDLS; CDR2 reads YYNGEE. V lost 4 bases to trimming and J lost 4 bases; unmatched junction nucleotides: 8.

The chain carries TRBV20-1 and TRBJ2-3; TRBD1 aligns across 11 bases. The junction had 11 bases not matched to a gene; V was cut back by 6 bases and J by 6 bases. Per the germline V gene, CDR1 is DFQATT and CDR2 is SNEGSKA (reference sequence). The CDR3 has 15 amino acids. The CDR3 loop reads CSALPDRGRSDTQYF. The CDR3 bases are TGCAGTGCCCTACCGGACAGGGGGCGTTCGGATACGCAGTATTTT.

V usage is TRBV9 and J usage is TRBJ2-6; D is unresolved. The V gene's germline CDR1 is SGDLS and CDR2 YYNGEE. The V end was cut by 0 bases, the J end by 2 bases, with 9 bases between. The length of the CDR3 is 16 residues. CDR3 bases: TGTGCCAGCAGCGTAGTTTTTGGTGCTGGGGCCAACGTCCTGACTTTC. Its protein product is CASSVVFGAGANVLTF.

This clonotype was found a few times. The chain is built from TRBV28 and TRBJ1-2; possibly TRBD1 for D (5 bases). Trimming cost V 3 bases and J 8 bases, with 16 bases left between them. The CDR3 covers 14 residues. Germline V CDR1 and CDR2: MDHEN, SYDVKM. CDR3 protein: CASSLAGRGWGYTF. The CDR3 DNA reads as TGTGCCAGCAGTTTGGCGGGACGTGGCTGGGGCTACACCTTC.